This is a list of T cell receptor beta chains from one sample in a study of Graves' ophthalmopathy and Graves' hyperthyroidism. TCRdb fed the multiplex PCR reads into MiXCR, producing one record per CDR3 protein. Of about 160,000 distinct CDR3 sequences in the sample, less than 45% are singletons; the top ten hold roughly 6%. The sample was peripheral blood. The receptors were sampled from a woman aged 40 to 49 with Graves' ophthalmopathy. Each CDR3 is given with its conserved first and last residue. Each record gives: V gene, D gene, clone size, J gene, CDR3 protein, CDR3 DNA. The D gene is left open where the match is weak. Not all rows give a size; the values are once, few, many and, for expanded clones, a class.

TRBV7-2	TRBD2	many	TRBJ2-5	CASSFSGNQETQYF	TGTGCCAGCAGCTTTAGCGGGAACCAAGAGACCCAGTACTTC
TRBV7-2	TRBD1	many	TRBJ1-5	CASSPGQGAGSNQPQHF	TGTGCCAGCAGCCCCGGACAGGGGGCAGGTAGCAATCAGCCCCAGCATTTT
TRBV20-1	.	many	TRBJ2-7	CSARDSGKGYEQYF	TGCAGTGCTAGAGATTCAGGAAAGGGTTACGAGCAGTACTTC
TRBV15	.	many	TRBJ1-2	CATSAENYGYTF	TGTGCCACCAGCGCAGAAAACTATGGCTACACCTTC
TRBV28	.	.	TRBJ1-5	CAGGRQPQHF	TGTGCCGGGGGAAGGCAGCCCCAGCATTTT
TRBV28	TRBD1	many	TRBJ2-7	CASSFKPGQTIYEQYF	TGTGCCAGCAGTTTTAAACCGGGACAGACGATCTACGAGCAGTACTTC
TRBV6-5	TRBD1	many	TRBJ1-3	CASSLKTGGGNTIYF	TGTGCCAGCAGTTTAAAGACAGGGGGCGGAAACACCATATATTTT
TRBV30	.	.	TRBJ2-7	CAWGRASSYEQYF	TGTGCCTGGGGCCGTGCCAGCTCCTACGAGCAGTACTTC
TRBV7-6	.	many	TRBJ1-1	CASSEEGGGRTEAFF	TGTGCCAGCAGCGAAGAGGGCGGGGGGAGGACTGAAGCTTTCTTT
TRBV29-1	.	many	TRBJ1-3	CSVELQGNTIYF	TGCAGCGTTGAATTGCAGGGAAACACCATATATTTT
TRBV28	.	.	TRBJ1-5	CASSLTLGSQHF	TGTGCCAGCAGTTTAACGTTGGGGTCTCAGCATTTT
TRBV6-1	.	.	TRBJ2-7	CASSRDPTYEQYF	TGTGCCAGCAGTCGGGACCCAACCTACGAGCAGTACTTC
TRBV12-3/TRBV12-4	.	.	TRBJ1-1	CASIPGWSNTEAFF	TGTGCCAGCATCCCGGGGTGGTCGAACACTGAAGCTTTCTTT
TRBV7-2	.	.	TRBJ1-5	CASSLGGVNQPQHF	TGTGCCAGCAGCTTGGGAGGGGTCAATCAGCCCCAGCATTTT
TRBV6-1	.	.	TRBJ1-5	CASTDRDNLSNQPQHF	TGTGCCAGCACCGACCGGGACAATCTAAGCAATCAGCCCCAGCATTTT
TRBV6-2/TRBV6-3	TRBD2	once	TRBJ2-7	CASSYDRREGRYEQYF	TGTGCCAGCAGTTACGACCGGCGGGAGGGCCGCTACGAGCAGTACTTC
TRBV12-3/TRBV12-4	TRBD2	many	TRBJ2-7	CASTPHPAGPRGEQYF	TGTGCCAGCACCCCTCACCCAGCGGGACCCCGGGGCGAGCAGTACTTC
TRBV12-3/TRBV12-4	.	.	TRBJ1-1	CASSGGLDAFF	TGTGCCAGCAGTGGAGGCCTGGACGCTTTCTTT
TRBV7-2	.	.	TRBJ1-1	CASSLPRWQNTEAFF	TGTGCCAGCAGCTTGCCCCGGTGGCAGAACACTGAAGCTTTCTTT
TRBV28	.	many	TRBJ1-1	CASSRMRDSNTEAFF	TGTGCCAGCAGCCGAATGAGGGACTCGAACACTGAAGCTTTCTTT
TRBV12-3/TRBV12-4	.	many	TRBJ2-7	CASSSGTWADFSYEQYF	TGTGCCAGCAGTTCGGGGACATGGGCCGATTTCAGCTACGAGCAGTACTTC
TRBV2	TRBD1	many	TRBJ2-7	CASSVGGQGAYEQYF	TGTGCCAGCAGTGTCGGGGGACAGGGGGCTTACGAGCAGTACTTC
TRBV27	.	.	TRBJ2-7	CASSLPSYEQYF	TGTGCCAGCAGTTTACCCTCCTACGAGCAGTACTTC
TRBV6-1	.	.	TRBJ2-5	CASSRAGQETQYF	TGTGCCAGCAGCCGGGCCGGCCAAGAGACCCAGTACTTC
TRBV15	TRBD1	.	TRBJ1-1	CATSRGRDRLNTEAFF	TGTGCCACCAGCAGAGGCCGGGACAGATTGAACACTGAAGCTTTCTTT
TRBV11-2	.	.	TRBJ2-5	CASSYSPADGTQYF	TGTGCCAGCAGTTACTCGCCCGCGGACGGGACCCAGTACTTC
TRBV9	TRBD1	many	TRBJ2-7	CASSVGGTVPSYEQYF	TGTGCCAGCAGCGTAGGGGGGACAGTCCCCTCCTACGAGCAGTACTTC
TRBV7-9	TRBD1	many	TRBJ1-6	CASSSGTDNSPLHF	TGTGCCAGCAGCTCCGGGACAGATAATTCACCCCTCCACTTT
TRBV11-2	.	.	TRBJ1-2	CASSLDMAGNYGYTF	TGTGCCAGCAGCTTAGATATGGCAGGAAACTATGGCTACACCTTC
TRBV11-2	.	many	TRBJ1-1	CASSLEPRDNTEAFF	TGTGCCAGCAGCTTAGAACCCAGGGACAACACTGAAGCTTTCTTT
TRBV20-1	.	.	TRBJ2-2	CSARDRVAANTGELFF	TGCAGTGCTAGAGATCGTGTAGCGGCGAACACCGGGGAGCTGTTTTTT
TRBV6-1	.	.	TRBJ1-5	CASTRGGDPNQPQHF	TGTGCCAGCACCCGGGGAGGGGACCCAAATCAGCCCCAGCATTTT
TRBV4-3	.	few	TRBJ2-7	CASSQGPEGIYEQYF	TGCGCCAGCAGCCAGGGGCCTGAGGGAATCTACGAGCAGTACTTC
TRBV20-1	TRBD2	few	TRBJ2-7	CSASQTSGSYEQYF	TGCAGTGCTTCCCAGACTAGCGGGAGCTACGAGCAGTACTTC
TRBV12-3/TRBV12-4	.	many	TRBJ1-2	CASSPGFNYGYTF	TGTGCCAGCAGCCCGGGGTTTAACTATGGCTACACCTTC
TRBV3-1	.	many	TRBJ2-5	CASSQEDRFGGEGTETQYF	TGTGCCAGCAGCCAAGAAGATAGGTTTGGGGGAGAAGGAACTGAGACCCAGTACTTC
TRBV7-9	.	many	TRBJ2-2	CASSLPLNTGELFF	TGTGCCAGCAGCTTGCCGTTGAACACCGGGGAGCTGTTTTTT
TRBV3-1	.	many	TRBJ2-5	CASSQTRYETQYF	TGTGCCAGCAGCCAAACTAGATACGAGACCCAGTACTTC
TRBV29-1	TRBD1	many	TRBJ1-5	CSVITGGSSNQPQHF	TGCAGCGTTATTACAGGGGGCTCGAGCAATCAGCCCCAGCATTTT
TRBV13	.	.	TRBJ2-7	CASSLGPETREQYF	TGTGCCAGCAGCTTAGGACCCGAAACTAGGGAGCAGTACTTC
TRBV5-1	.	many	TRBJ1-3	CASSSDDSEGNTIYF	TGCGCCAGCAGCTCGGATGATTCGGAAGGAAACACCATATATTTT
TRBV6-1	.	few	TRBJ2-5	CASSAQQGVETQYF	TGTGCCAGCAGTGCACAGCAGGGAGTGGAGACCCAGTACTTC
TRBV7-2	TRBD1	once	TRBJ1-1	CVSSSSAGGTEAFF	TGTGTCAGCAGCTCCTCTGCAGGGGGAACTGAAGCTTTCTTT
TRBV12-3/TRBV12-4	TRBD2	.	TRBJ2-5	CASSLGRERETQYF	TGTGCCAGCAGTTTAGGGCGGGAGAGGGAGACCCAGTACTTC
TRBV7-2	TRBD1	few	TRBJ1-1	CASSPDRGYREAFF	TGTGCCAGCAGCCCGGACAGGGGCTACCGTGAAGCTTTCTTT
TRBV5-1	.	many	TRBJ1-1	CASSPLGTTEAFF	TGCGCCAGCAGCCCCCTTGGAACCACTGAAGCTTTCTTT
TRBV6-2/TRBV6-3	TRBD1	.	TRBJ1-2	CASSTRQGIGYTF	TGTGCCAGCAGCACCAGACAGGGGATCGGCTACACCTTC
TRBV19	.	many	TRBJ2-5	CASSGPQGPQETQYF	TGTGCCAGTAGTGGGCCACAGGGTCCCCAAGAGACCCAGTACTTC
TRBV28	.	many	TRBJ2-5	CASTIGGGLETQYF	TGTGCCAGCACGATAGGGGGGGGCCTAGAGACCCAGTACTTC
TRBV15	TRBD2	many	TRBJ2-7	CATSRDTSGSQPYEQYF	TGTGCCACCAGCAGAGATACTAGCGGGAGTCAGCCCTACGAGCAGTACTTC